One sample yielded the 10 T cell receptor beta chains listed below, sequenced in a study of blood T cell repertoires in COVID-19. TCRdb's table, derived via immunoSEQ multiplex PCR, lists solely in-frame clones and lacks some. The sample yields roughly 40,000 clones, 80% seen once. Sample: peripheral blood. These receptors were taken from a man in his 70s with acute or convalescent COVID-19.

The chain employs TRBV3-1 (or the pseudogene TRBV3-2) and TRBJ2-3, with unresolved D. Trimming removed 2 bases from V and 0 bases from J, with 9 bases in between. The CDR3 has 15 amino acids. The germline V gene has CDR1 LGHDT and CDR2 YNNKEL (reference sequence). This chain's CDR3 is CASSQMASSTDTQYF. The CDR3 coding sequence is TGTGCCAGCAGCCAAATGGCTTCTAGCACAGATACGCAGTATTTT.

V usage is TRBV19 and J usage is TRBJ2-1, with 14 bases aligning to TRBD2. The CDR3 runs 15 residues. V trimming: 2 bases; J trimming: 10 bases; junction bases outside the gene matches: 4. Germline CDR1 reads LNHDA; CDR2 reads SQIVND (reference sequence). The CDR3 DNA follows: TGTGCCAGTAGTATAAGGACTAGCGGGGGGAGAGAGCAGTTCTTC. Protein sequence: CASSIRTSGGREQFF.

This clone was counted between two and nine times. CDR3: CASSREGHSGNTIYF. The CDR3 DNA reads as TGTGCCAGCAGTCGCGAGGGTCACTCTGGAAACACCATATATTTT. This chain connects TRBV6-5 to TRBJ1-3; D is unclear. V was trimmed by 5 bases and J by 0 bases, leaving 11 bases between them. The CDR3 is 15 amino acids. Germline loops: CDR1 MNHEY, CDR2 SVGAGI.

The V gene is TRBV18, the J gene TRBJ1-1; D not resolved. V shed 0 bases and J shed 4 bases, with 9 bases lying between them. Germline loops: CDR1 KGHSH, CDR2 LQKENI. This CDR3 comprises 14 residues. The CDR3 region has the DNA TGTGCCAGCTCACCACCGGGAGGGTCCACTGAAGCTTTCTTT. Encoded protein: CASSPPGGSTEAFF.

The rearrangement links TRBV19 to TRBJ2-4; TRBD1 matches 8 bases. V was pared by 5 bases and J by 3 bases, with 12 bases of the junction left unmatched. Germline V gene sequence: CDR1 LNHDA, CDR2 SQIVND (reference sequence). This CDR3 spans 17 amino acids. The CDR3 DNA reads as TGTGCCAGTAGTCCCCACGGACAGGGAAGGGACAAAAACATTCAGTACTTC. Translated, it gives CASSPHGQGRDKNIQYF.

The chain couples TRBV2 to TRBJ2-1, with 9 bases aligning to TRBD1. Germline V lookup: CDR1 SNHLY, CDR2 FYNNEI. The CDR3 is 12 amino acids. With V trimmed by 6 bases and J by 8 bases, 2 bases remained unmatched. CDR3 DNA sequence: TGTGCCAGCAGCCGGGACAGGGATGAGCAGTTCTTC. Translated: CASSRDRDEQFF.

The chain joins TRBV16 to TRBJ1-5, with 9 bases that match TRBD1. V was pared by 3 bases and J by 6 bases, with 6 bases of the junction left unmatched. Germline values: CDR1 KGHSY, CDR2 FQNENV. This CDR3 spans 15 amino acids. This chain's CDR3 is CASSQLGQGSQPQHF. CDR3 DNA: TGTGCCAGCAGCCAGCTTGGACAGGGGAGTCAGCCCCAGCATTTT.

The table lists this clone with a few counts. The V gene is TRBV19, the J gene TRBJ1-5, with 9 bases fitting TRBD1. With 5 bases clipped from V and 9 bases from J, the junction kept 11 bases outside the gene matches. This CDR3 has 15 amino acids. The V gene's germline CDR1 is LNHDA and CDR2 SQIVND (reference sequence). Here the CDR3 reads CASSDDRGTRLPQHF. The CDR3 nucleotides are TGTGCCAGTAGTGATGACAGGGGGACCCGATTGCCCCAGCATTTT.

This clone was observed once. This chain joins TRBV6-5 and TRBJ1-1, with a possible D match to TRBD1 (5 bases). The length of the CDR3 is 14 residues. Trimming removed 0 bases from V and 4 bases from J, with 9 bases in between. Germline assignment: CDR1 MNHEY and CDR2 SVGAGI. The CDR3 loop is CASSYSRGGTEAFF. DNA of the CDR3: TGTGCCAGCAGTTACTCGCGGGGGGGCACTGAAGCTTTCTTT.

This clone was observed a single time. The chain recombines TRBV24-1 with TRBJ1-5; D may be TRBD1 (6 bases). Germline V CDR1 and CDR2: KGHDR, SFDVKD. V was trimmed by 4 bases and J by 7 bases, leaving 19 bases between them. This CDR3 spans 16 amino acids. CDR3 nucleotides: TGTGCCACCAGTGAGGGGACAATCCACCAAGGCCAGCCCCAGCATTTT. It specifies CATSEGTIHQGQPQHF.